The 30 T cell receptor beta chains given below trace back to one sample, sequenced in a study of blood T cell repertoires in COVID-19. Assay: immunoSEQ multiplex PCR; the TCRdb copy retains only in-frame clones and omits some. This table has roughly 140,000 clones, about 80% appearing once. The sample consisted of peripheral blood. All receptors derive from a human donor in a cohort sampled during active COVID-19.

The CDR3 protein is CASSYSTGGTSYEQYF. In nucleotides, the CDR3 is TGTGCCAGCAGTTACTCTACAGGGGGAACCTCCTACGAGCAGTACTTC. The chain recombines TRBV6-5 with TRBJ2-7; the match to TRBD1 covers 8 bases. The germline V gene encodes CDR1 MNHEY and CDR2 SVGAGI. This CDR3 spans 16 amino acids. After removal of 0 bases from V and 0 bases from J, the junction contained 4 bases not matched to a gene.

This clone was recorded once. The V and J genes are TRBV19 and TRBJ2-1; TRBD2 agrees at 13 bases. The CDR3 extends over 14 amino acids. The ends lost 2 bases at V and 16 bases at J; junction bases unmatched: 8. Germline CDR1 reads LNHDA; CDR2 reads SQIVND (reference sequence). The CDR3 is CASSITRLAGGAFF. The CDR3 DNA reads as TGTGCCAGTAGTATAACGAGACTAGCGGGGGGCGCATTCTTC.

V usage is TRBV16 and J usage is TRBJ2-2; perhaps TRBD1 as D (6 bases). From germline, CDR1 is KGHSY and CDR2 FQNENV. CDR3 length equals 15 residues. The V end was cut by 4 bases, the J end by 4 bases, with 13 bases between. Here the CDR3 DNA reads TGTGCCAGCAGCCCATTGGACAGAACCACCGGGGAGCTGTTTTTT. Its translation: CASSPLDRTTGELFF.

This chain uses TRBV25-1 with TRBJ2-1; TRBD1 is a possible D gene (5 bases). CDR1 is MGHDK, CDR2 SYGVNS, per germline. The V and J ends lost 3 bases and 2 bases respectively, with 11 bases between them. The CDR3 length is 15 residues. The CDR3 loop is CASSDQQGPYNEQFF. In DNA form, the CDR3 reads TGTGCCAGCAGTGATCAGCAGGGCCCCTACAATGAGCAGTTCTTC.

The gene calls are TRBV6-1 and TRBJ2-7, with D possibly matching TRBD1 (5 bases). V was clipped by 3 bases and J by 0 bases, with 9 bases between them. The CDR3 contains 14 residues. CDR1 is MNHNS, CDR2 SASEGT, per germline. The CDR3 region has the DNA TGTGCCAGCAGTGATAGGGGAATCTCCTACGAGCAGTACTTC. It translates to CASSDRGISYEQYF.

This chain joins TRBV4-2 and TRBJ1-3; D is undetermined. V dropped 4 bases and J dropped 0 bases, with 10 bases sitting between them. The germline V gene has CDR1 LGHNA and CDR2 YNFKEQ. The CDR3 contains 15 residues. The CDR3 DNA reads as TGTGCCAGCAGCCCGGAGGACCGCTCTGGAAACACCATATATTTT. Protein product: CASSPEDRSGNTIYF.

CDR3 protein: CASSPDRAVSPLHF. CDR3 bases: TGTGCCAGCAGTCCCGACAGGGCTGTATCACCCCTCCACTTT. V is TRBV28 and J is TRBJ1-6, with 7 bases that match TRBD1. CDR3 length: 14 amino acids. With V trimmed by 5 bases and J by 10 bases, 8 bases remained unmatched. Looked up from germline, CDR1 is MDHEN and CDR2 is SYDVKM. Filled out from reference TRBV28 and TRBJ1-6, the complete variable domain reads DVKVTQSSRYLVKRTGEKVFLECVQDMDHENMFWYRQDPGLGLRLIYFSYDVKMKEKGDIPEGYSVSREKKERFSLILESASTNQTSMYLCASSPDRAVSPLHFGNGTRLTVT.

The V and J genes are TRBV7-3 and TRBJ2-7; 13 bases fit TRBD2. Trimming at V came to 5 bases and at J to 2 bases, leaving 6 bases not matched to a gene. CDR1 SGHTA and CDR2 FQGTGA come from the germline V gene. CDR3 length: 16 residues. The CDR3 nucleotides are TGTGCCAGCAGCGTGGGACTAGCGGGGTCAACCTACGAGCAGTACTTC. Encoded protein: CASSVGLAGSTYEQYF.

V and J are TRBV11-2 and TRBJ1-2; a weak D match, TRBD1 (6 bases). CDR1 is SGHAT and CDR2 is FQNNGV in the germline V gene. With 5 bases removed from V and 8 bases from J, the gap between germline ends came to 12 bases. This CDR3 is built from 12 residues. The DNA of the CDR3 is TGTGCCAGCAGCACCACAGGGTTCGGCTACACCTTC. Translation gives CASSTTGFGYTF.

This clone was seen a single time. The chain has TRBV9 and TRBJ1-1; 8 bases match TRBD1. The ends lost 1 base at V and 1 base at J; junction bases unmatched: 6. From germline, CDR1 is SGDLS and CDR2 YYNGEE. There are 16 residues in the CDR3. The CDR3 region has the DNA TGTGCCAGCAGCGTACCCCCAGGGGGCGAGAACACTGAAGCTTTCTTT. Amino acids: CASSVPPGGENTEAFF.

The chain has TRBV7-2 and TRBJ2-5; TRBD1 matches at 8 bases. J lost 4 bases, V lost 5 bases, and 3 bases had no gene match. The CDR3 consists of 13 residues. CDR1 and CDR2 from the germline V gene are SGHTA and FQGNSA. The CDR3 here is CASSRQGTETQYF. CDR3 nucleotide sequence: TGTGCCAGCAGCCGACAGGGGACAGAGACCCAGTACTTC. The complete variable domain, with remaining parts taken from reference TRBV7-2 and TRBJ2-5, reads GAGVSQSPSNKVTEKGKDVELRCDPISGHTALYWYRQSLGQGLEFLIYFQGNSAPDKSGLPSDRFSAERTGGSVSTLTIQRTQQEDSAVYLCASSRQGTETQYFGPGTRLLVL.

This clone has just a few counts. V and J are TRBV4-1 and TRBJ1-2; the match to TRBD1 covers 10 bases. The CDR3 runs to 20 residues. Per germline, CDR1 MGHRA and CDR2 YSYEKL. V shed 1 base, J shed 2 bases, and the junction held 16 bases outside the gene matches. CDR3 in DNA: TGCGCCAGCAGCCAAGGTTCACTAGGACAGGGGGTTTTCGCGAACTATGGCTACACCTTC. Encoded protein: CASSQGSLGQGVFANYGYTF.

The rearrangement joins TRBV3-1 (or the pseudogene TRBV3-2) to TRBJ2-7, with 7 positions matching TRBD2. The CDR3 runs to 15 residues. CDR1 and CDR2 from the germline V gene are LGHDT and YNNKEL (reference sequence). After removal of 4 bases from V and 5 bases from J, the junction contained 11 bases not matched to a gene. CDR3 DNA: TGTGCCAGCAGCCCTGGGGGAGGGACTTCCAACGAGCAGTACTTC. Encoded protein: CASSPGGGTSNEQYF.

The V gene is TRBV19, the J gene TRBJ2-1; D may be TRBD2 (6 bases). This CDR3 comprises 20 residues. From germline, CDR1 is LNHDA and CDR2 SQIVND (reference sequence). Trimming pared 1 base from V and 0 bases from J, leaving 22 bases between. The CDR3 DNA is TGTGCCAGTAGTATAGGGCGAAATGGGCGGGGACGGAGCTCCTACAATGAGCAGTTCTTC. Residues: CASSIGRNGRGRSSYNEQFF.

V usage is TRBV27 and J usage is TRBJ2-3, with 7 bases lining up with TRBD1. Germline CDR1 MNHEY, CDR2 SMNVEV (reference sequence). The CDR3 spans 15 residues. With V trimmed by 3 bases and J by 1 base, 4 bases remained unmatched. In nucleotides, the CDR3 is TGTGCCAGCAGTTTGAGGGGGCGGGGCACAGATACGCAGTATTTT. Its translation is CASSLRGRGTDTQYF.

V gene TRBV27 combines with J gene TRBJ2-6; D is perhaps TRBD1 (5 bases). The CDR3 extends over 19 amino acids. Germline V lookup: CDR1 MNHEY, CDR2 SMNVEV (reference sequence). The V gene lost 1 base and the J gene lost 0 bases, with 16 bases spanning the gap. The CDR3 DNA is TGTGCCAGCAGTTTATTTGCCCTCCGACAGAGCTCTGGGGCCAACGTCCTGACTTTC. This encodes CASSLFALRQSSGANVLTF.

The chain employs TRBV6-5 and TRBJ2-3, with 10 bases that match TRBD2. The CDR3 loop spans 14 amino acids. Trimming cost V 10 bases and J 5 bases; bases outside gene matches: 9. CDR1 is MNHEY and CDR2 is SVGAGI in the germline V gene. The CDR3 spells CATTTSGVGDTQYF. The CDR3 bases are TGTGCCACCACCACTAGCGGGGTGGGAGATACGCAGTATTTT.

This chain uses TRBV2 with TRBJ2-3, with 8 bases fitting TRBD2. The CDR3 is 16 amino acids. Trimming removed 8 bases from V and 0 bases from J; junction bases left unmatched: 10. The germline CDR1 and CDR2 sequences are SNHLY and FYNNEI. Here the CDR3 DNA reads TGTGCCAGCCAGTCGGGGGGGCTTGGTAGCACAGATACGCAGTATTTT. Translated, it gives CASQSGGLGSTDTQYF.

For this clone: The junction differs from germline at one of its ends, possibly a read error. V gene TRBV7-7 combines with J gene TRBJ2-3; TRBD2 agrees at 11 bases. The germline V gene encodes CDR1 SSHAT and CDR2 FNYEAQ (reference sequence). This CDR3 has 15 amino acids. CDR3 coding DNA: TGTGCTAGCAGCTTACTAGCGGGGGGCACAGATACGCAGTATTTT. Translated: CASSLLAGGTDTQYF. The variable domain in full, completed from reference TRBV7-7 and TRBJ2-3, reads GAGVSQSPRYKVTKRGQDVTLRCDPISSHATLYWYQQALGQGPEFLTYFNYEAQPDKSGLPSDRFSAERPEGSISTLTIQRTEQRDSAMYRCASSLLAGGTDTQYFGPGTRLTVL.

The rearrangement joins TRBV5-1 to TRBJ2-3, with D unclear. This CDR3 is 12 amino acids long. Per the germline V gene, CDR1 is SGHRS and CDR2 is YFSETQ. Between the trimmed V and J ends, which lost 8 bases and 1 base, there was a span of 8 bases. The CDR3 loop is CASRTGTDTQYF. DNA of the CDR3: TGCGCCAGTCGCACAGGCACAGATACGCAGTATTTT.

This rearrangement joins TRBV6-5 to TRBJ2-7, with TRBD2 as a possible D gene (6 bases). V was cut by 2 bases and J by 0 bases, with 14 bases left in between. This CDR3 is built from 16 residues. Germline lookup yields CDR1 MNHEY and CDR2 SVGAGI. The CDR3 DNA follows: TGTGCCAGCAGTTACGCGGGCGGGGCCCTCTCCTACGAGCAGTACTTC. The encoded protein is CASSYAGGALSYEQYF.

V usage is TRBV23-1 and J usage is TRBJ2-5; 9 bases align to TRBD1. TRBV23-1 is identified as an open reading frame with a role that is uncertain. J was trimmed by 6 bases and V by 2 bases; bases with no gene match: 7. The CDR3 extends over 15 amino acids. The CDR3 sequence is CASSQLQGALKTQYF. As DNA, the CDR3 is TGCGCCAGCAGTCAACTACAGGGGGCGTTAAAGACCCAGTACTTC.

The genes are TRBV6-5 and TRBJ1-4, with unresolved D. The CDR3 runs 15 residues. Germline V gene sequence: CDR1 MNHEY, CDR2 SVGAGI. Trimming shortened V by 4 bases and J by 4 bases, and 13 bases separated the two germline ends. DNA of the CDR3: TGTGCCAGCAGTTCCTCCACAGTCGGTAATGAAAAACTGTTTTTT. Residues: CASSSSTVGNEKLFF.

This clone was picked up many times. This chain uses TRBV3-1 (or the pseudogene TRBV3-2) with TRBJ1-2; no clear D. Trimming removed 4 bases from V and 5 bases from J, with 14 bases in between. Germline V gene sequence: CDR1 LGHDT, CDR2 YNNKEL (reference sequence). This CDR3 spans 14 amino acids. CDR3 loop: CASSPLGGGYGYTF. The CDR3 nucleotides read TGTGCCAGCAGCCCCCTCGGTGGAGGGTATGGCTACACCTTC.

V gene TRBV10-2 combines with J gene TRBJ1-1; D unresolved. Looked up from germline, CDR1 is WSHSY and CDR2 is SAAADI. The CDR3 has 12 amino acids. With 5 bases removed from V and 0 bases from J, the gap between germline ends came to 4 bases. The CDR3 coding sequence is TGCGCCAGCAGTCGTATGAACACTGAAGCTTTCTTT. Its translation is CASSRMNTEAFF.

This clone occurred once. The chain uses TRBV6-4 and TRBJ2-1; D is perhaps TRBD2 (5 bases). In germline, CDR1 is MRHNA, CDR2 SNTAGT. Trimming took off 5 bases at V and 2 bases at J, with 16 bases between the two ends. This CDR3 has 16 amino acids. CDR3 residues: CASSQEEESTYNEQFF. The CDR3 DNA follows: TGTGCCAGCAGTCAAGAGGAGGAATCGACCTACAATGAGCAGTTCTTC.

The chain links TRBV6-5 to TRBJ1-5; D is perhaps TRBD1 (5 bases). Trimming removed 6 bases at V and 4 bases at J, with 10 bases between. Looked up from germline, CDR1 is MNHEY and CDR2 is SVGAGI. The CDR3 sequence is 13 residues long. CDR3: CASRDSKNQPQHF. The DNA of the CDR3 is TGTGCCAGCAGAGACAGCAAGAATCAGCCCCAGCATTTT.

This clone was recorded only once. The chain joins TRBV19 to TRBJ1-5; TRBD1 is a possible D gene (6 bases). Germline V gene data show CDR1 as LNHDA and CDR2 as SQIVND (reference sequence). The CDR3 is made up of 17 amino acids. Trimming shortened V by 8 bases and J by 3 bases, and 23 bases separated the two germline ends. CDR3 protein: CASRQATGTMNNQPQHF. CDR3 DNA sequence: TGTGCCAGTCGCCAGGCTACCGGGACAATGAACAATCAGCCCCAGCATTTT. Full variable domain (remainder filled in from reference TRBV19 and TRBJ1-5): DGGITQSPKYLFRKEGQNVTLSCEQNLNHDAMYWYRQDPGQGLRLIYYSQIVNDFQKGDIAEGYSVSREKKESFPLTVTSAQKNPTAFYLCASRQATGTMNNQPQHFGDGTRLSIL.

This clone showed up just a few times. The chain uses TRBV2 and TRBJ2-2; weak D call: TRBD2 (6 bases). Trimming stripped 4 bases from V and 4 bases from J, with 19 bases between. Looked up from germline, CDR1 is SNHLY and CDR2 is FYNNEI. CDR3 length: 17 amino acids. In DNA form, the CDR3 reads TGTGCCAGCAGTGTAGGGACTCACTTCGCGGGCACCGGGGAGCTGTTTTTT. Translation gives CASSVGTHFAGTGELFF.

The V gene is TRBV10-3, the J gene TRBJ2-1; 15 bases are a match to TRBD2. Germline CDR1 reads ENHRY; CDR2 reads SYGVKD. CDR3 size: 16 residues. V lost 8 bases to trimming and J lost 0 bases; unmatched junction nucleotides: 2. DNA for the CDR3: TGTGCCATCGGGACTAGCGGGGGGAGCTCCTACAATGAGCAGTTCTTC. It yields the protein CAIGTSGGSSYNEQFF.